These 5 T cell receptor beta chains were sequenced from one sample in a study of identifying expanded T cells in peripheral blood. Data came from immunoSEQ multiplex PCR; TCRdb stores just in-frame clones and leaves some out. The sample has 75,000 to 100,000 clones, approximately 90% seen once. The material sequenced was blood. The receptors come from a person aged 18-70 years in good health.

The CDR3 sequence is CASSPNPDTSYEQYF. Written as DNA, the CDR3 is TGTGCCAGTAGTCCGAACCCGGACACCTCCTACGAGCAGTACTTC. The genes are TRBV19 and TRBJ2-7; possible D gene TRBD1, 5 bases. CDR1 and CDR2 (germline): LNHDA, SQIVND (reference sequence). The CDR3 has 15 residues. V dropped 5 bases and J dropped 0 bases, with 14 bases sitting between them.

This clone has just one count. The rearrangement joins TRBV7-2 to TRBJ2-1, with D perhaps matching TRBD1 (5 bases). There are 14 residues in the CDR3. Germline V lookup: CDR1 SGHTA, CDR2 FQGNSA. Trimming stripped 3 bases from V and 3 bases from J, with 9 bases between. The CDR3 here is CASSLDNGYNEQFF. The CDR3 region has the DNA TGTGCCAGCAGCTTGGACAATGGCTACAATGAGCAGTTCTTC.

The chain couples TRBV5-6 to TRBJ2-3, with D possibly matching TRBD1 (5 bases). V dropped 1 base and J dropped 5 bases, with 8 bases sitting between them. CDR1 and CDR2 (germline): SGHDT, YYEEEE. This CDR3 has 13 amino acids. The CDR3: CASSLIRGDTQYF. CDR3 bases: TGTGCCAGCAGCTTGATTAGGGGAGATACGCAGTATTTT.

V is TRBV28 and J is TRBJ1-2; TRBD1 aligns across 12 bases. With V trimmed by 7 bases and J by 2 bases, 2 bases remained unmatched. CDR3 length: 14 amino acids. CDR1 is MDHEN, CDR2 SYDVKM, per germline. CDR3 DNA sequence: TGTGCCAGCACGGGACAGGGGGCAAACTATGGCTACACCTTC. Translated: CASTGQGANYGYTF.

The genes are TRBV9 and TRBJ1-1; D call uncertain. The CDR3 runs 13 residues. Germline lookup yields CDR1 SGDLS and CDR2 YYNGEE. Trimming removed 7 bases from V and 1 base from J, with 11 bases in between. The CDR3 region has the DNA TGTGCCAGCCAGGAGGCCGGGAACACTGAAGCTTTCTTT. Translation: CASQEAGNTEAFF.